The 22 T cell receptor beta chains in this list originate from one sample, sequenced in a study of cytomegalovirus exposure and HLA in healthy donors (TCRdb year 2017). The method was the immunoSEQ multiplex PCR assay. TCRdb took this table from immuneACCESS and kept in-frame rearrangements with V and J called. Such tables lack part of the clones; where checked against another copy, unresolved V genes explain under half of the gap, and the rest is unexplained. This sample is represented by 250,000 to 350,000 clones; roughly 88% of them were singletons. The ten largest clones take up around 0.88% of the sample. Sequencing input: PBMCs. The receptors come from a man in his thirties or forties in good health and CMV-seronegative.

The chain couples TRBV10-2 to TRBJ1-2; 9 positions agree with TRBD1. Per germline, CDR1 WSHSY and CDR2 SAAADI. The CDR3 extends over 15 amino acids. The J segment lost 4 bases and the V segment lost 1 base, leaving 4 bases of the junction unmatched. The chain's CDR3 is CASSEYGQGIYGYTF. The CDR3, as DNA: TGCGCCAGCAGTGAGTATGGACAGGGGATCTATGGCTACACCTTC.

The CDR3 is CASSLDRGPEKLFF. CDR3 bases: TGTGCCAGCAGCTTAGACAGGGGGCCTGAAAAACTGTTTTTT. The rearrangement links TRBV5-4 to TRBJ1-4; 10 bases line up with TRBD1. Germline-derived CDR1 and CDR2 are SGHNT and YYREEE (reference sequence). V dropped 2 bases and J dropped 7; count of bases not matched to a gene: 2. This CDR3 is 14 amino acids long.

The chain couples TRBV25-1 to TRBJ1-4; D gene unclear. The CDR3 has 15 amino acids. The V gene lost 6 bases and the J gene lost 3 bases, with 14 bases spanning the gap. The V gene's germline CDR1 is MGHDK and CDR2 SYGVNS. The CDR3 bases are TGTGCCAGCAGGAACACAGTTAAACCTAATGAAAAACTGTTTTTT. Protein: CASRNTVKPNEKLFF.

This clone has only a few counts. This chain connects TRBV5-6 to TRBJ2-7; 7 bases are shared with TRBD1. CDR3 length: 14 amino acids. V gave up 0 bases and J gave up 2 bases; unmatched junction bases: 2. CDR1 is SGHDT, CDR2 YYEEEE, per germline. The CDR3 loop reads CASSLGDRAYEQYF. In DNA form, the CDR3 reads TGTGCCAGCAGCTTGGGGGACAGAGCCTACGAGCAGTACTTC.

CDR3 protein: CASSQLAGGKNEQFF. DNA for the CDR3: TGTGCCAGCAGCCAACTAGCGGGGGGGAAAAATGAGCAGTTCTTC. This sequence joins TRBV7-2 and TRBJ2-1; 13 bases map to TRBD2. From germline, CDR1 is SGHTA and CDR2 FQGNSA. The CDR3 has 15 residues. Losses at the gene ends were 5 bases for V and 7 bases for J; bases not matched to a gene: 5.

The chain links TRBV10-1 to TRBJ2-7; perhaps TRBD2 as D (7 bases). Trimming took off 8 bases at V and 6 bases at J, with 20 bases between the two ends. The CDR3 totals 14 residues. Germline CDR1 WNHNN, CDR2 SYGVQD (reference sequence). The CDR3 loop reads CASPIRGAGGEQYF. As DNA, the CDR3 is TGCGCCAGCCCGATCCGGGGGGCCGGAGGCGAGCAGTACTTC.

This clone showed up just a few times. The chain is built from TRBV19 and TRBJ2-7, with TRBD2 identical over 7 bases. Germline values: CDR1 LNHDA, CDR2 SQIVND (reference sequence). J gave up 2 bases and V 9 bases, and 13 bases lay outside the gene matches. The length of the CDR3 is 15 residues. The chain's CDR3 is CASSEAGRNPYEQYF. The CDR3 nucleotides are TGTGCCAGCTCAGAAGCGGGGCGGAACCCCTACGAGCAGTACTTC.

This sequence joins TRBV28 and TRBJ2-7; D is perhaps TRBD2 (5 bases). V lost 11 bases to trimming and J lost 4 bases, with 18 bases between them. The CDR3 is 13 residues long. Germline loops: CDR1 MDHEN, CDR2 SYDVKM. The CDR3 sequence: CASCPGVPYEQYF. The DNA for the CDR3 is TGTGCCTCATGCCCCGGGGTTCCTTACGAGCAGTACTTC.

The sample holds a few counts of this clone. The chain uses TRBV19 and TRBJ2-2; TRBD1 matches at 9 bases. From germline, CDR1 is LNHDA and CDR2 SQIVND (reference sequence). The CDR3 length is 14 residues. Trimming took 4 bases from V and 6 from J; bases not matched to a gene: 3. CDR3 loop: CASSRGQGSGELFF. In DNA form, the CDR3 reads TGTGCCAGTAGTAGGGGACAGGGATCCGGGGAGCTGTTTTTT.

This chain uses TRBV4-1 with TRBJ2-5; 8 positions match TRBD2. In germline, CDR1 is MGHRA, CDR2 YSYEKL. CDR3 length: 16 residues. Trimming cost V 5 bases and J 5 bases; bases outside gene matches: 13. CDR3 in amino acids: CASSEPGGPIEETQYF. The CDR3 region has the DNA TGCGCCAGCAGCGAACCGGGGGGGCCGATCGAGGAGACCCAGTACTTC.

The V call is TRBV20-1, the J call TRBJ1-2; maybe TRBD1 (5 bases). V was clipped by 3 bases and J by 8 bases, with 10 bases between them. CDR3 length equals 11 residues. The germline CDR1 and CDR2 sequences are DFQATT and SNEGSKA (reference sequence). The CDR3 spells CSARVGEGYTF. The CDR3 DNA is TGCAGTGCTAGGGTAGGGGAAGGCTACACCTTC.

The rearrangement joins TRBV6-6 to TRBJ2-7; 12 nucleotides agree with TRBD1. CDR3 size: 15 residues. J was trimmed by 6 bases and V by 5 bases; bases with no gene match: 8. Germline V lookup: CDR1 MNHNY, CDR2 SVGAGI (reference sequence). This CDR3 is CASSLGTGGQSEQYF. The CDR3 region has the DNA TGTGCCAGCAGTCTTGGGACAGGGGGCCAATCCGAGCAGTACTTC.

Here the CDR3 reads CASSYKGLSYNEQFF. DNA of the CDR3: TGTGCCAGCAGTTACAAGGGGCTCTCCTACAATGAGCAGTTCTTC. The chain couples TRBV6-5 to TRBJ2-1; D is perhaps TRBD1 (5 bases). The germline gives CDR1 MNHEY, CDR2 SVGAGI. This CDR3 has 15 residues. The V and J ends lost 2 bases and 0 bases respectively, with 8 bases between them.

This rearrangement joins TRBV5-5 to TRBJ1-1; D gene ambiguous. CDR1 and CDR2 (germline): SGHKS, YYEKEE (reference sequence). Between the trimmed V and J ends, which lost 0 bases and 4 bases, there was a span of 7 bases. This CDR3 is built from 13 residues. The CDR3 nucleotides read TGTGCCAGCAGCTTGGATTACAGCACTGAAGCTTTCTTT. Its protein is CASSLDYSTEAFF.

The chain combines TRBV11-2 with TRBJ2-7; a weak D match, TRBD2 (6 bases). Germline V CDR1 and CDR2: SGHAT, FQNNGV. This CDR3 is 16 amino acids long. V was cut by 3 bases and J by 4 bases, with 19 bases left in between. For the CDR3, the DNA is TGTGCCAGCAGCTTCCGGGTTTGGGTGCGGGATTACGAGCAGTACTTC. This gives the protein CASSFRVWVRDYEQYF.

The chain is built from TRBV18 and TRBJ1-1; a weak D match, TRBD1 (6 bases). The CDR3 is made up of 14 amino acids. Germline values: CDR1 KGHSH, CDR2 LQKENI. Between the trimmed V and J ends, which lost 3 bases and 1 base, there was a span of 9 bases. The CDR3: CASSPSTGNTEAFF. CDR3 DNA: TGTGCCAGCTCACCCTCGACAGGGAACACTGAAGCTTTCTTT.

The J gene is TRBJ2-2, the V gene TRBV4-3; 8 bases align to TRBD1. V lost 0 bases, J lost 6 bases, and 3 bases stayed unmatched. Germline values: CDR1 LGHNA, CDR2 YSLEER. The CDR3 totals 15 residues. The chain's CDR3 is CASSQENRGAGELFF. DNA for the CDR3: TGCGCCAGCAGCCAAGAAAACAGGGGGGCCGGGGAGCTGTTTTTT.

The rearrangement uses TRBV4-1 and TRBJ2-5; 9 bases fit TRBD2. The CDR3 spans 16 residues. Per the germline V gene, CDR1 is MGHRA and CDR2 is YSYEKL. V lost 0 bases and J lost 4; bases outside the gene matches: 6. CDR3 residues: CASSQDFSGGLETQYF. The CDR3 DNA follows: TGCGCCAGCAGCCAAGATTTTAGCGGGGGATTAGAGACCCAGTACTTC.

As DNA, the CDR3 is TGTGCCAGCAGTGAAGGGGGCGCAGGTACAGATACGCAGTATTTT. It encodes CASSEGGAGTDTQYF. This chain links TRBV25-1 with TRBJ2-3; weak D call: TRBD1 (6 bases). The CDR3 is 15 residues long. The V end lost 2 bases, the J end lost 3 bases, and 12 bases lay between the germline ends. Germline-derived CDR1 and CDR2 are MGHDK and SYGVNS.

The chain is built from TRBV2 and TRBJ1-6; D call uncertain. Trimming left V 7 bases short and J 7 bases short, with 17 bases between. CDR1 and CDR2 from the germline V gene are SNHLY and FYNNEI. The CDR3 is made up of 15 amino acids. CDR3 bases: TGTGCCAGCACTCGGGTCAGCGCCGTGAATTCACCCCTCCACTTT. It yields the protein CASTRVSAVNSPLHF.

This chain uses TRBV6-5 with TRBJ1-2; 8 bases map to TRBD1. The CDR3 contains 14 residues. J gave up 2 bases and V 6 bases, and 5 bases lay outside the gene matches. CDR1 and CDR2 (germline): MNHEY, SVGAGI. For the CDR3, the DNA is TGTGCCAGCAGAGGGACAGGTCGCAACTATGGCTACACCTTC. Its protein is CASRGTGRNYGYTF.

V gene TRBV10-2 combines with J gene TRBJ1-1; TRBD1 agrees at 7 bases. In germline, CDR1 is WSHSY, CDR2 SAAADI. V lost 3 bases, J lost 5 bases, and 12 bases stayed unmatched. This CDR3 spans 16 amino acids. CDR3 sequence (DNA): TGCGCCAGCAGTGATACCAGTAAGGGGGCTGGGACTGAAGCTTTCTTT. Protein: CASSDTSKGAGTEAFF.